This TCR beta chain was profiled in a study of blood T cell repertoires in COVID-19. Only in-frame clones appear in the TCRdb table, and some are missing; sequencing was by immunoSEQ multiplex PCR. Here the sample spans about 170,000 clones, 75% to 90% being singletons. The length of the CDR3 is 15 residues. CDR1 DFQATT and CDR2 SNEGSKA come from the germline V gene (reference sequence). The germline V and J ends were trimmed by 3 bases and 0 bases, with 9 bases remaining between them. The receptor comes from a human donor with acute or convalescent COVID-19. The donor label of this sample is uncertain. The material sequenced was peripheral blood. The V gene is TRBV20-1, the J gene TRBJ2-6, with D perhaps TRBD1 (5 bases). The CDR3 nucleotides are TGCAGTGCTAGTGACAGAGGCTCTGGGGCCAACGTCCTGACTTTC. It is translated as CSASDRGSGANVLTF.